These 24 T cell receptor beta chains originate from one sample sequenced in a study of identical twins. MiXCR, run by TCRdb on the 5' RACE reads, gives a single entry per CDR3 protein. The sample lists hundreds of thousands of distinct CDR3 sequences; roughly 20% were seen once. These data also formed part of another study, on T cells expressing NK-cell markers.

Material: PBMCs. The receptors were gathered from a young woman in good health.

Here the CDR3 reads CASMVGSNQPQHF. The CDR3 DNA reads TGTGCCAGCATGGTTGGGAGCAATCAGCCCCAGCATTTT. This chain connects TRBV6-1 to TRBJ1-5, with D unresolved. CDR3 length equals 13 residues. V gave up 7 bases and J gave up 1 base, with 8 bases separating them. Per the germline V gene, CDR1 is MNHNS and CDR2 is SASEGT.

The chain combines TRBV20-1 with TRBJ2-3, with D tentatively TRBD1 (6 bases). Looked up from germline, CDR1 is DFQATT and CDR2 is SNEGSKA (reference sequence). The CDR3 has 12 residues. The V and J ends lost 5 bases and 4 bases respectively, with 10 bases between them. CDR3 nucleotide sequence: TGCAGTGCTGCAGGGGTAGCAGATACGCAGTATTTT. It translates to CSAAGVADTQYF.

Only a few counts were recorded for this clonotype. V usage is TRBV10-3 and J usage is TRBJ2-7, with D perhaps being TRBD1 or TRBD2 (5 bases each). The V gene lost 8 bases and the J gene lost 5 bases, with 19 bases spanning the gap. The CDR3 has 14 residues. Germline V CDR1 and CDR2: ENHRY, SYGVKD. The CDR3 DNA is TGTGCCATCGACTCGGTGGGACCAGGGAACGAGCAGTACTTC. This sequence encodes CAIDSVGPGNEQYF.

This clonotype was detected ten times or more. The J gene is TRBJ2-3, the V gene TRBV9; 9 bases map to TRBD2. CDR1 and CDR2 from the germline V gene are SGDLS and YYNGEE. V shed 3 bases, J shed 4 bases, and the junction held 0 bases outside the gene matches. The CDR3 covers 13 residues. Here the CDR3 reads CASSGGGADTQYF. CDR3 nucleotides: TGTGCCAGCAGCGGCGGGGGGGCAGATACGCAGTATTTT.

J is TRBJ2-2 and V is TRBV29-1; no clear D gene. CDR3 length: 12 residues. V was trimmed by 4 bases and J by 5 bases, leaving 8 bases between them. Germline CDR1 and CDR2: SQVTM and ANQGSEA. CDR3 nucleotide sequence: TGCAGCGTTGTGGAAAAGACCGGGGAGCTGTTTTTT. Translation gives CSVVEKTGELFF.

This clonotype has more than one count but fewer than ten. This chain uses TRBV20-1 with TRBJ2-1; TRBD2 aligns across 12 bases. Per germline, CDR1 DFQATT and CDR2 SNEGSKA (reference sequence). This CDR3 comprises 17 residues. Trimming at V came to 7 bases and at J to 0 bases, leaving 10 bases not matched to a gene. CDR3 DNA sequence: TGCAGTGTTCCGGGACTAGCGGGCGAAAGCTCCTACAATGAGCAGTTCTTC. Residues: CSVPGLAGESSYNEQFF.

The rearrangement uses TRBV29-1 and TRBJ1-1; 9 bases align to TRBD1. Trimming at V came to 7 bases and at J to 1 base, leaving 10 bases not matched to a gene. The CDR3 consists of 15 residues. Germline-derived CDR1 and CDR2 are SQVTM and ANQGSEA. CDR3: CSAKVRDRANTEAFF. CDR3 coding DNA: TGCAGCGCTAAAGTGCGGGACAGGGCGAACACTGAAGCTTTCTTT.

The chain carries TRBV7-2 and TRBJ2-7; D ambiguous. Trimming cost V 6 bases and J 4 bases, with 16 bases left between them. The CDR3 runs to 14 residues. CDR1 is SGHTA, CDR2 FQGNSA, per germline. CDR3 nucleotides: TGTGCCAGCAGGACCACCCCTTCTGGGTACGAGCAGTACTTC. As protein: CASRTTPSGYEQYF. Full variable domain (outside the CDR3, taken from reference TRBV7-2 and TRBJ2-7): GAGVSQSPSNKVTEKGKDVELRCDPISGHTALYWYRQSLGQGLEFLIYFQGNSAPDKSGLPSDRFSAERTGGSVSTLTIQRTQQEDSAVYLCASRTTPSGYEQYFGPGTRLTVT.

V and J are TRBV5-1 and TRBJ2-3; TRBD2 agrees at 10 bases. Germline V CDR1 and CDR2: SGHRS, YFSETQ. J was trimmed by 4 bases and V by 0 bases; bases with no gene match: 8. This CDR3 is 17 amino acids long. CDR3 nucleotide sequence: TGCGCCAGCAGCTTGGCCCGCCTTAGCGGGGGGTCAGATACGCAGTATTTT. Translation gives CASSLARLSGGSDTQYF.

In this sample, this clonotype turned up a few times. The chain has TRBV7-8 and TRBJ1-3, with no clear D. Looked up from germline, CDR1 is SGHVS and CDR2 is FQNEAQ. V lost 5 bases and J lost 8, with 7 bases in between. The CDR3 is made up of 11 amino acids. The CDR3 is CASSQVDTIYF. DNA for the CDR3: TGTGCCAGCAGCCAAGTTGACACCATATATTTT. The complete variable domain, with remaining parts taken from reference TRBV7-8 and TRBJ1-3, reads GAGVSQSPRYKVAKRGQDVALRCDPISGHVSLFWYQQALGQGPEFLTYFQNEAQLDKSGLPSDRFFAERPEGSVSTLKIQRTQQEDSAVYLCASSQVDTIYFGEGSWLTVV.

This sequence joins TRBV20-1 and TRBJ1-1, with a possible D match to TRBD1 (5 bases). The V and J ends lost 0 bases and 0 bases respectively, with 11 bases between them. CDR1 DFQATT and CDR2 SNEGSKA come from the germline V gene (reference sequence). The CDR3 covers 15 residues. The CDR3: CSAREGGTLNTEAFF. As DNA, the CDR3 is TGCAGTGCTAGAGAAGGCGGGACTTTGAACACTGAAGCTTTCTTT.

The rearrangement uses TRBV12-3 or TRBV12-4 and TRBJ1-1, with D unresolved. CDR3 length equals 12 residues. V was clipped by 4 bases and J by 4 bases, with 7 bases between them. The CDR3 sequence is CASSWSGTEAFF. CDR3 nucleotide sequence: TGTGCCAGCAGTTGGTCGGGCACTGAAGCTTTCTTT.

The J gene is TRBJ1-1, the V gene TRBV6-5; 9 nucleotides align to TRBD1. J was trimmed by 6 bases and V by 1 base; bases with no gene match: 3. The CDR3 is 14 amino acids. Looked up from germline, CDR1 is MNHEY and CDR2 is SVGAGI. The CDR3 sequence: CASSYWTGAPEAFF. CDR3 DNA: TGTGCCAGCAGTTACTGGACAGGGGCCCCTGAAGCTTTCTTT.

This sequence joins TRBV12-3 or TRBV12-4 and TRBJ2-1; TRBD2 matches at 7 bases. The CDR3 spans 15 residues. J was trimmed by 8 bases and V by 7 bases; bases with no gene match: 14. Written as DNA, the CDR3 is TGTGCCAGCATCGGTGGCGGGAGTCGGGTAGATGAGCAGTTCTTC. Residues: CASIGGGSRVDEQFF.

The rearrangement links TRBV5-1 to TRBJ1-2; D might be TRBD1 (5 bases). Trimming removed 0 bases from V and 6 bases from J, with 12 bases in between. The CDR3 contains 14 residues. CDR1 SGHRS and CDR2 YFSETQ come from the germline V gene. In DNA, the CDR3 is TGCGCCAGCAGCTTGGAGCGCGGGGCTGATGGCTACACCTTC. As protein: CASSLERGADGYTF.

This clonotype was found a few times. The chain is built from TRBV12-3 or TRBV12-4 and TRBJ2-7, with 8 positions matching TRBD1. This CDR3 contains 13 residues. The J segment lost 0 bases and the V segment lost 8 bases, leaving 3 bases of the junction unmatched. The CDR3 loop is CASSDRGSYEQYF. The CDR3 coding sequence is TGTGCCAGCTCCGACAGGGGCTCCTACGAGCAGTACTTC.

This clonotype occurred a few times. This chain uses TRBV5-1 with TRBJ2-7; D is possibly TRBD1 (5 bases). Germline CDR1 and CDR2: SGHRS and YFSETQ. This CDR3 region has 14 residues. Trimming cost V 6 bases and J 1 base, with 14 bases left between them. The CDR3 sequence is CASTPMDNSYEQYF. In DNA form, the CDR3 reads TGCGCCAGCACACCTATGGACAATTCCTACGAGCAGTACTTC.

The chain recombines TRBV6-6 with TRBJ2-3; D unclear. Germline V gene data show CDR1 as MNHNY and CDR2 as SVGAGI (reference sequence). The CDR3 totals 12 residues. V lost 6 bases, J lost 6 bases, and 10 bases lay in between. Here the CDR3 DNA reads TGTGCCAGCAGGAGGAGTTGGGATACGCAGTATTTT. It encodes CASRRSWDTQYF.

A few counts support this clonotype. The DNA of the CDR3 is TGCAGCGCCCCCCAGGGAACCACCGGGGAGCTGTTTTTT. Encoded protein: CSAPQGTTGELFF. This chain links TRBV29-1 with TRBJ2-2; maybe TRBD1 (5 bases). The CDR3 spans 13 residues. V dropped 7 bases and J dropped 4 bases, with 13 bases sitting between them. Germline CDR1 SQVTM, CDR2 ANQGSEA.

This CDR3 is CASSFRGKRAEQYF. Here the CDR3 DNA reads TGTGCCAGCAGTTTTCGGGGGAAGCGGGCGGAGCAGTACTTC. The gene calls are TRBV12-3 or TRBV12-4 and TRBJ2-7, with D possibly matching TRBD2 (6 bases). V gave up 3 bases and J gave up 7 bases, with 16 bases separating them. This CDR3 has 14 residues.

V and J are TRBV9 and TRBJ2-1, with TRBD1 identical over 9 bases. In germline, CDR1 is SGDLS, CDR2 YYNGEE. The CDR3 runs to 15 residues. V lost 4 bases and J lost 6; bases outside the gene matches: 8. CDR3 sequence: CASSPRDRDINEQFF. In DNA form, the CDR3 reads TGTGCCAGCAGCCCTCGGGACAGGGATATCAATGAGCAGTTCTTC.

This clonotype appeared a few times. V and J are TRBV7-8 and TRBJ1-6; the match to TRBD1 covers 9 bases. CDR3 length equals 14 residues. Germline lookup yields CDR1 SGHVS and CDR2 FQNEAQ. The J segment lost 8 bases and the V segment lost 3 bases, leaving 2 bases of the junction unmatched. The CDR3 spells CASSFRTGDSPLHF. DNA of the CDR3: TGTGCCAGCAGCTTCCGGACAGGGGATTCACCCCTCCACTTT.

The genes are TRBV3-1 and TRBJ2-2; D is perhaps TRBD1 or TRBD2 (6 bases each). From germline, CDR1 is LGHDT and CDR2 YNNKEL (reference sequence). V was clipped by 6 bases and J by 7 bases, with 18 bases between them. This CDR3 is built from 15 residues. CDR3 nucleotide sequence: TGTGCCAGCAGGCTTAGGGGGGACTCACTCGGGGAGCTGTTTTTT. Protein: CASRLRGDSLGELFF.

The V gene is TRBV12-3 or TRBV12-4, the J gene TRBJ2-7; D is tentatively TRBD1 or TRBD2 (6 bases each). Trimming cost V 3 bases and J 2 bases, with 11 bases left between them. CDR3 length equals 14 residues. CDR3 nucleotide sequence: TGTGCCAGCAGTTTGAGGGGGGTCACCTACGAGCAGTACTTC. Translated: CASSLRGVTYEQYF.